Sequencing of this TCR beta chain was carried out in a study of tumor-infiltrating lymphocytes in primary liver carcinoma. Co-extracting RNA and DNA was done with 20-30 mg of unsorted bulk tissue as input. This CDR3 contains 14 residues. The germline V and J ends were trimmed by 3 bases and 5 bases, with 14 bases remaining between them. The germline V gene encodes CDR1 SGHNT and CDR2 YYREEE (reference sequence). Making TCR beta cDNA involved 400 to 600 ng total RNA and a constant-region primer. Modified slightly, ARM-PCR produced TCR beta libraries over three nested multiplex PCR rounds. TRBV1-TRBV30 forward primers paired with a C-beta reverse primer were used in the first two PCR rounds, which ran roughly 10 cycles each. TCRdb recomputed calls from the multiplex PCR reads with MiXCR, one row per CDR3 protein. The data show about 60,000 distinct CDR3 sequences, with over 60% seen just once and about 40% held by the top ten.

V and J are TRBV5-4 and TRBJ2-5; possible D gene TRBD1, 5 bases. The sequenced sample consisted of liver tumor tissue from sampling region 4. Subset meaning: tumor region T4, right-lateral pole. The source is a man aged 35 to 55 with primary liver carcinoma and hepatitis B virus infection. In nucleotides, the CDR3 is TGTGCCAGCAGCTCAGCACAGGTGGGGGAGACCCAGTACTTC. Translating gives CASSSAQVGETQYF.